A selection of T cell receptor beta chains follows, all from one sample in a study of T cells in Graves' hyperthyroidism and ophthalmopathy. TCRdb reanalysed the multiplex PCR reads using MiXCR and keeps one entry per CDR3 protein. The table shows around 540,000 distinct CDR3 sequences, with around 46% occurring only once. Specimen: peripheral blood or thyroid tissue (not recorded which). These receptors were taken from a woman aged 18-29 years with Graves' hyperthyroidism. CDR3s include the opening cysteine and the closing phenylalanine or tryptophan. Each record gives: D gene, clone size, J gene, V gene, CDR3 DNA, CDR3 protein. D genes are given only for firm matches. The size of a clone is reported for some rows only, either as once, few or many, or as a class for expanded clones.

NA,many,TRBJ2-7,TRBV12-3/TRBV12-4,TGTGCCAGCAGTCCGGGCCCAAGGGAGTACTTC,CASSPGPREYF
TRBD1,NA,TRBJ2-5,TRBV4-3,TGCGCCAGCCGACAGGGCGGTGAGGAGACCCAGTACTTC,CASRQGGEETQYF
TRBD1,NA,TRBJ1-4,TRBV19,TGTGCCAGTAGTAAGGGGGCGCTGACTAATGAAAAACTGTTTTTT,CASSKGALTNEKLFF
NA,NA,TRBJ1-1,TRBV29-1,TGCAGCAGACTGACACAGTCCACTGAAGCTTTCTTT,CSRLTQSTEAFF
NA,NA,TRBJ2-7,TRBV7-4,TGTGCCAGCAGCGGAGGTGGCAGGGGGGGGCAGGACTACGAGCAGTACTTC,CASSGGGRGGQDYEQYF
NA,NA,TRBJ2-5,TRBV2,TGTGCCAGCAGAAGTAGGCAAAAGGAGACCCAGTACTTC,CASRSRQKETQYF
NA,NA,TRBJ1-5,TRBV7-9,TGCGCCAGCAGCCAAGATATCGCAGGGAGAGGTCAGCCCCAGCATTTT,CASSQDIAGRGQPQHF
TRBD1,many,TRBJ1-2,TRBV7-9,TGTGCCAGCAGCGGCGGGACAGGGGGCGTCCATGGCTACACCTTC,CASSGGTGGVHGYTF
NA,few,TRBJ2-5,TRBV7-9,TGTGCCAGCACCCCCGGCTGGGTGGGGGTGGGAGAGACCCAGTACTTC,CASTPGWVGVGETQYF
NA,NA,TRBJ1-6,TRBV7-2,TGTGCCAGCAGCTCCTCCGGTCGCGACGGTTCACCCCTCCACTTT,CASSSSGRDGSPLHF
TRBD1,once,TRBJ2-7,TRBV19,TGTGCCAGTAGTACTAAAGGACAGGCGAACTACGAGCAGTACTTC,CASSTKGQANYEQYF
TRBD1,NA,TRBJ1-2,TRBV6-1,TGTGCCAGCAGCCCTACCCGGGACAGGGGGCGAGTCTACACCTTC,CASSPTRDRGRVYTF
NA,few,TRBJ1-4,TRBV15,TGTGCCACCAGCAGAGATTCAGAACTGTTTTTT,CATSRDSELFF
NA,NA,TRBJ2-3,TRBV5-1,TGCGCCAGCAGCTTGGAGGGGCCCCTGGATACGCAGTATTTT,CASSLEGPLDTQYF
NA,many,TRBJ1-2,TRBV29-1,TGCAGCGCCTGGACATCTGGGTATGGCTACACCTTC,CSAWTSGYGYTF
TRBD2,few,TRBJ2-5,TRBV11-2,TGTGCCAGCAGCTACGGGGGGAGTGTAGGTGGGGAGACCCAGTACTTC,CASSYGGSVGGETQYF
NA,few,TRBJ2-7,TRBV2,TGTGCCAGCAGTCTTCGGCCCAGCGGTTCCTACGAGCAGTACTTC,CASSLRPSGSYEQYF
NA,NA,TRBJ1-5,TRBV24-1,TGTGCCACCAGTGATCCTCGGACTGATAGCAATCAGCCCCAGCATTTT,CATSDPRTDSNQPQHF
TRBD1,NA,TRBJ2-7,TRBV12-3/TRBV12-4,TGTGCCAGCAGTACTCGCGGGGGACAGGGTCCCGAGCAGTACTTC,CASSTRGGQGPEQYF
NA,NA,TRBJ2-7,TRBV7-9,TGTGCCAGCAGCTTAGGAATGTGGGGCGGGACGGGAGAGCAGTACTTC,CASSLGMWGGTGEQYF
TRBD1,NA,TRBJ1-4,TRBV20-1,TGCAGTGCAGACCACAGGGGACAGAATGAAAAACTGTTTTTT,CSADHRGQNEKLFF
TRBD1,many,TRBJ1-5,TRBV2,TGTGCCAGCAAGGGACAGGGGGGCGGCAATCAGCCCCAGCATTTT,CASKGQGGGNQPQHF
TRBD1,NA,TRBJ1-1,TRBV7-2,TGTGCCAGCAGCGGATCGACAGGGGCGGCTGAAGCTTTCTTT,CASSGSTGAAEAFF
NA,NA,TRBJ2-7,TRBV24-1,TGTGCCACCAGTGATTCCGTGAACACCGGCTCCTACGAGCAGTACTTC,CATSDSVNTGSYEQYF
TRBD1,NA,TRBJ2-7,TRBV24-1,TGTGCCAGCAGTGACAGGGGGTACGAGCAGCACTTC,CASSDRGYEQHF
TRBD1,NA,TRBJ1-4,TRBV9,TGTGCCAGCAGCGTAGATGAGGGACAGTCTTTT,CASSVDEGQSF
NA,NA,TRBJ1-2,TRBV2,TGTGCCAGCTCCCGGGACCTCAATGGCTACACCTTC,CASSRDLNGYTF
NA,NA,TRBJ2-7,TRBV6-1,TGTGCCAGCTCACCAGGCCCGGGAGTCTACGAGCAGTACTTC,CASSPGPGVYEQYF
TRBD1,many,TRBJ1-5,TRBV2,TGTGCCAGCAGTGCCCCCCGGACAGGGGTTAGTCAGCCCCAGCATTTT,CASSAPRTGVSQPQHF
NA,NA,TRBJ2-7,TRBV9,TGTGCCAGCAGCGTATTTGCCTACGAGCAGTACTTC,CASSVFAYEQYF
TRBD1,NA,TRBJ2-5,TRBV20-1,TGCAGTGCTAGAGATTCAGGGGGAGCCCGGGAGACCCAGTACTTC,CSARDSGGARETQYF
TRBD2,many,TRBJ2-2,TRBV2,TGTGCCAGCAAGGGTTCGCTAGCGGCCGGGGAGCTGTTTTTT,CASKGSLAAGELFF
TRBD1,NA,TRBJ1-4,TRBV14,TGTGCCAGCAGCCAAGACGGGACAGGGATGGTTGAAAAACTGTTTTTT,CASSQDGTGMVEKLFF
TRBD1,NA,TRBJ1-4,TRBV19,TGTGCCAGTAGTATTGGGGGGACAGCGAATAAAAAACTGTTTTTT,CASSIGGTANKKLFF
NA,NA,TRBJ2-7,TRBV29-1,TGCAGCCCGGGGCCGTCTGGACACGAGCAGTACTTC,CSPGPSGHEQYF
TRBD2,NA,TRBJ2-7,TRBV7-9,TGTGCCAGCAGCTTAGAGGGAAGCGGGAGATTAAGCTACGAGCAGTACTTC,CASSLEGSGRLSYEQYF
TRBD1,NA,TRBJ1-2,TRBV29-1,TGCAGCGCAGCCGGGACAGGGGTTGTGGCTGGCTACACCTTC,CSAAGTGVVAGYTF
TRBD1,NA,TRBJ2-6,TRBV25-1,TGTGCCAGCAGTTACCTGGGACAGATTGACTCTGGGGCCAACGTCCTGACTTTC,CASSYLGQIDSGANVLTF
NA,few,TRBJ2-5,TRBV20-1,TGCAGTGCCCCCTTCAGAGGTCCGGGGCTCCAAGAGACCCAGTACTTC,CSAPFRGPGLQETQYF
NA,NA,TRBJ1-5,TRBV2,TGTGCCAGCAGTGAGGCCACAACAGGGTTGGGCAATCAGCCCCAGCATTTT,CASSEATTGLGNQPQHF
TRBD2,many,TRBJ2-5,TRBV2,TGTGCCAGCAGTGATCTCACTAGCGGGGGGGTGGAGACCCAGTACTTC,CASSDLTSGGVETQYF
NA,few,TRBJ2-2,TRBV7-3,TGTGCCAGCAGCTTATCCGGTGGTTTCACCGGGGAGCTGTTTTTT,CASSLSGGFTGELFF
TRBD1,NA,TRBJ1-5,TRBV20-1,TGCAGTGCTAGCAACAGGGGTAGCAATCAGCCCCAGCATTTT,CSASNRGSNQPQHF
NA,NA,TRBJ1-1,TRBV7-6,TGTGCCAGCAGACACCAGCCCCAGGGTATGAACACTGAAGCTTTCTTT,CASRHQPQGMNTEAFF
NA,many,TRBJ2-5,TRBV24-1,TGTGCCACCAGTGATTTGCCCCAGCCGGGGACCCAGTACTTC,CATSDLPQPGTQYF
NA,NA,TRBJ2-7,TRBV6-1,TGTGCCAGCCGAGGCCACCTGATTGGGGGCGAGCAGTACTTC,CASRGHLIGGEQYF
NA,few,TRBJ2-7,TRBV5-1,TGCGCCAGCAGGCCAGGTACTCCCTACGAGCAGTACTTC,CASRPGTPYEQYF
NA,few,TRBJ2-2,TRBV19,TGTGCCAGTAGCCGACGGAATACGAACACCGGGGAGCTGTTTTTT,CASSRRNTNTGELFF
NA,NA,TRBJ1-3,TRBV7-3,TGCGCCAGCAGCCAACCCTCTGCAGGGCACTCTGGAAACACCATATATTTT,CASSQPSAGHSGNTIYF
TRBD2,NA,TRBJ2-7,TRBV7-6,TGTGCCAGCAGTTTACGCGGACTAGCGGGAGAGTACGAGCAGTACTTC,CASSLRGLAGEYEQYF
NA,NA,TRBJ1-1,TRBV12-5,TGTGCTAGTGGTTTGGGCGAGAACACTGAAGCTTTCTTT,CASGLGENTEAFF
NA,NA,TRBJ2-2,TRBV10-3,TGTGCCATCAGTGATGGGGCTAGCGTCACCGGGGAGCTGTTTTTT,CAISDGASVTGELFF
NA,NA,TRBJ1-5,TRBV19,TGTGCCAGTAGTATAGTGGGGACCCCAAATCAGCCCCAGCATTTT,CASSIVGTPNQPQHF
TRBD1,NA,TRBJ2-5,TRBV2,TGTGCCAGCACAGTAGGGGACAGGGGTGGTGGGGAGACCCAGTACTTC,CASTVGDRGGGETQYF